A single TCR beta chain is shown here with its context. Its antigen is still unknown. This CDR3 has 17 residues. Trimming shortened V by 5 bases and J by 0 bases, and 17 bases separated the two germline ends. Germline lookup yields CDR1 MNHEY and CDR2 SMNVEV (reference sequence). This entry belongs to a study of shared clonotypes between healthy human individuals. Findings and caveats of the study: Compared with memory subsets, naive subsets generally had larger estimated richness. Despite large depth, sorted-subset datasets appeared incompletely sequenced.

An assay was performed, and its level was deep. Template for every sorted-subset replicate PCR totaled about 200 ng DNA, 30,000 to 35,000 T cell genomes. Some clones are missing from TCRdb's copy, which holds only in-frame ones; the method was immunoSEQ multiplex PCR. The profile shows about 2.3 million clones, approximately 93% of them singletons. Sequencing was performed on naive CD4+ T cells from PBMCs. Subset noted: CD45RA+ positively selected. The genes are TRBV27 and TRBJ1-5; tentative D call: TRBD1 (6 bases). The receptor's source is a man aged 18 to 30 in good health. Some clones in this sample may be carry-over from other donors' samples. CDR3: CASSPARTVYSNQPQHF. CDR3 sequence (DNA): TGTGCCAGCAGTCCAGCCAGGACAGTCTATAGCAATCAGCCCCAGCATTTT.